What follows are 27 T cell receptor beta chains derived from one specimen sequenced in a study of shared clonotypes between healthy human individuals. Terminally differentiated effector memory CD45RA+ cells were excluded from the naive CD8 cells, which were CD45RO-negative and positively selected for CCR7. Using immunoSEQ multiplex PCR, the repertoire was profiled, and TCRdb retains in-frame clones only, with some absent. Among about 2.2 million clones listed, over 85% were seen once. The sample comprised naive CD8+ T cells from PBMCs. The receptors derive from a man between 18 and 35 years old in good health. Some clones in this sample may be carry-over from other donors' samples.

This clone was detected once. The CDR3 protein is CASSLDRGRETQYF. The CDR3 DNA is TGTGCCAGCAGTCTAGACAGGGGGCGGGAGACCCAGTACTTC. The chain employs TRBV28 and TRBJ2-5; 10 bases fit TRBD1. J was trimmed by 5 bases and V by 5 bases; bases with no gene match: 5. The CDR3 is 14 residues long. CDR1 is MDHEN and CDR2 is SYDVKM in the germline V gene.

The rearrangement links TRBV25-1 to TRBJ2-2, with D unclear. V was pared by 6 bases and J by 4 bases, with 12 bases between. Germline V gene data show CDR1 as MGHDK and CDR2 as SYGVNS. There are 14 residues in the CDR3. The CDR3 reads CASRQAELTGELFF. CDR3 nucleotides: TGTGCCAGCAGACAAGCCGAACTCACCGGGGAGCTGTTTTTT.

The chain has TRBV15 and TRBJ2-7; D is perhaps TRBD2 (5 bases). Between the trimmed V and J ends, which lost 6 bases and 2 bases, there was a span of 17 bases. The CDR3 contains 15 residues. Germline CDR1 is LNHNV and CDR2 is YYDKDF (reference sequence). The CDR3 DNA follows: TGTGCCACCAGTAGTCAGCGGACTTTGCCCTACGAGCAGTACTTC. Its protein is CATSSQRTLPYEQYF.

The chain employs TRBV6-5 and TRBJ2-7; either TRBD1 or TRBD2 may fit D (5 bases each). CDR3 length: 16 amino acids. Trimming shortened V by 0 bases and J by 0 bases, and 12 bases separated the two germline ends. CDR1 and CDR2 (germline): MNHEY, SVGAGI. The CDR3 DNA follows: TGTGCCAGCAGTTACTCCGGGGCAGGGAACTCCTACGAGCAGTACTTC. Amino acid sequence: CASSYSGAGNSYEQYF.

Of note for this clone: Other DNA variants within this sample encode the same CDR3. Here the CDR3 reads CASSSRGTEAFF. DNA for the CDR3: TGTGCCAGCAGTTCGAGAGGCACTGAAGCTTTCTTT. This chain links TRBV27 with TRBJ1-1, with D hard to call. Trimming left V 4 bases short and J 4 bases short, with 7 bases between. The CDR3 sequence is 12 residues long. CDR1 is MNHEY, CDR2 SMNVEV, per germline (reference sequence).

This chain links TRBV11-2 with TRBJ2-3; 14 nucleotides match TRBD2. V was pared by 8 bases and J by 3 bases, with 13 bases of the junction left unmatched. The CDR3 spans 18 residues. Germline V gene data show CDR1 as SGHAT and CDR2 as FQNNGV. In nucleotides, the CDR3 is TGTGCCAGCCTCGTCATGGGGACTAGCGGGAGAAAAACAGATACGCAGTATTTT. This codes for CASLVMGTSGRKTDTQYF.

This sequence joins TRBV6-1 and TRBJ1-3; D call uncertain. This CDR3 comprises 15 residues. V lost 0 bases to trimming and J lost 4 bases, with 10 bases between them. The V gene's germline CDR1 is MNHNS and CDR2 SASEGT. The CDR3 region is CASSEAETSGNTIYF. As DNA, the CDR3 is TGTGCCAGCAGTGAAGCGGAAACATCCGGAAACACCATATATTTT.

This rearrangement joins TRBV4-3 to TRBJ2-3; 8 nucleotides agree with TRBD2. The V gene's germline CDR1 is LGHNA and CDR2 YSLEER. V lost 0 bases, J lost 0 bases, and 17 bases stayed unmatched. There are 21 residues in the CDR3. DNA for the CDR3: TGCGCCAGCAGCCAAGATCTGTGGGGAGAGGGACCGGGAGGGAGCACAGATACGCAGTATTTT. Translation gives CASSQDLWGEGPGGSTDTQYF.

V gene TRBV7-9 combines with J gene TRBJ2-7, with TRBD1 matching 9 bases. V dropped 5 bases and J dropped 6; count of bases not matched to a gene: 8. Germline lookup yields CDR1 SEHNR and CDR2 FQNEAQ (reference sequence). CDR3 length equals 14 residues. CDR3 coding DNA: TGTGCCAGCAGCATACAGGGGGCGGAACGCGAGCAGTACTTC. Amino acid sequence: CASSIQGAEREQYF.

The chain uses TRBV5-4 and TRBJ2-3; no clear D gene. V lost 1 base to trimming and J lost 2 bases, with 14 bases between them. Germline V CDR1 and CDR2: SGHNT, YYREEE (reference sequence). The CDR3 runs to 16 residues. The CDR3 DNA sequence: TGTGCCAGCAGCTTGCCCACAGCAGGCCCCACAGATACGCAGTATTTT. Protein sequence: CASSLPTAGPTDTQYF.

The rearrangement uses TRBV11-2 and TRBJ2-7; no reliable D call. Trimming stripped 5 bases from V and 3 bases from J, with 14 bases between. The CDR3 length is 14 residues. In germline, CDR1 is SGHAT, CDR2 FQNNGV. The CDR3 sequence: CASSPFGGFYEQYF. DNA of the CDR3: TGTGCCAGCAGCCCTTTTGGCGGATTCTACGAGCAGTACTTC.

The chain has TRBV11-2 and TRBJ2-7; possibly TRBD1 for D (5 bases). CDR3 length: 15 residues. Trimming took 5 bases from V and 3 from J, leaving 17 bases between them. From germline, CDR1 is SGHAT and CDR2 FQNNGV. DNA for the CDR3: TGTGCCAGCAGCCCTTTCGAGACAGCTCACTACGAGCAGTACTTC. Amino acid sequence: CASSPFETAHYEQYF.

The gene calls are TRBV11-2 and TRBJ2-3; D gene ambiguous. CDR1 is SGHAT and CDR2 is FQNNGV in the germline V gene. Trimming took 7 bases from V and 6 from J, leaving 23 bases between them. The CDR3 covers 16 residues. The DNA for the CDR3 is TGTGCCAGCATCCCTTCTGACGGGCCTATGGGGGATACGCAGTATTTT. Translating gives CASIPSDGPMGDTQYF.

The chain combines TRBV7-9 with TRBJ1-1; 8 bases agree with TRBD1. Germline V gene data show CDR1 as SEHNR and CDR2 as FQNEAQ (reference sequence). This CDR3 is built from 16 residues. Trimming took 5 bases from V and 0 from J; bases not matched to a gene: 8. Written as DNA, the CDR3 is TGTGCCAGCAGCCTCCGACAGGGGCTTATGAACACTGAAGCTTTCTTT. It is translated as CASSLRQGLMNTEAFF.

The V gene is TRBV27, the J gene TRBJ2-1; possible D gene TRBD1, 6 bases. Deletions cut 4 bases from V and 7 bases from J, with 11 bases between. The CDR3 sequence is 13 residues long. CDR1 is MNHEY and CDR2 is SMNVEV in the germline V gene (reference sequence). The CDR3 DNA sequence: TGTGCCAGCAGTTGGGACATTCGAAATGAGCAGTTCTTC. Amino acids: CASSWDIRNEQFF.

With respect to this clone: Other DNA sequences in the sample encode the same CDR3. CDR3 sequence (DNA): TGTGCCAGCAGTTTATCCAGATACAATGAGCAGTTCTTC. This translates into CASSLSRYNEQFF. V is TRBV27 and J is TRBJ2-1; D is unclear. The CDR3 contains 13 residues. V was shortened by 0 bases and J by 4 bases, with 4 bases between the two germline ends. Germline CDR1 is MNHEY and CDR2 is SMNVEV (reference sequence).

This clone was seen just once. This chain joins TRBV11-2 and TRBJ2-3; 12 bases agree with TRBD2. This CDR3 has 17 residues. V was clipped by 3 bases and J by 2 bases; unmatched bases: 6. Germline CDR1 and CDR2: SGHAT and FQNNGV. As DNA, the CDR3 is TGTGCCAGCAGCTTCTCCCGGACTAGCGGGGACACAGATACGCAGTATTTT. The encoded protein is CASSFSRTSGDTDTQYF.

Worth noting for this clone: Other DNA variants within this sample encode the same CDR3. This chain uses TRBV7-3 with TRBJ2-1, with D perhaps TRBD1 (6 bases). Germline CDR1 and CDR2: SGHTA and FQGTGA. The CDR3 runs to 15 residues. V shed 5 bases and J shed 2 bases, with 13 bases lying between them. The CDR3 sequence is CASSPRDTPYNEQFF. CDR3 in DNA: TGTGCCAGCAGCCCGAGGGACACCCCCTACAATGAGCAGTTCTTC.

The V and J genes are TRBV27 and TRBJ2-7, with D perhaps TRBD2 (6 bases). The CDR3 spans 14 residues. The germline CDR1 and CDR2 sequences are MNHEY and SMNVEV (reference sequence). V was shortened by 7 bases and J by 5 bases, with 18 bases between the two germline ends. The CDR3 region is CASKPRTTKDEQYF. In DNA form, the CDR3 reads TGTGCCAGCAAACCCAGGACTACTAAGGACGAGCAGTACTTC.

V and J are TRBV4-1 and TRBJ1-1; D gene uncertain. The CDR3 has 14 residues. Germline V CDR1 and CDR2: MGHRA, YSYEKL. V was trimmed by 1 base and J by 7 bases, leaving 13 bases between them. This CDR3 reads CASSQGSLVVEAFF. The DNA of the CDR3 is TGCGCCAGCAGCCAAGGGTCGCTGGTGGTTGAAGCTTTCTTT.

Regarding this clone: This specimen includes other DNA sequences encoding the same CDR3. The V and J genes are TRBV29-1 and TRBJ2-7, with D possibly TRBD2 on 6 matching bases. With 7 bases removed from V and 2 bases from J, the gap between germline ends came to 12 bases. Germline V gene data show CDR1 as SQVTM and CDR2 as ANQGSEA. The CDR3 contains 12 residues. The CDR3 region is CSGGRGTYEQYF. In DNA form, the CDR3 reads TGCAGCGGTGGGCGGGGCACCTACGAGCAGTACTTC.

V gene TRBV6-5 combines with J gene TRBJ2-3; D not resolved. There are 14 residues in the CDR3. Germline V gene lookup returns CDR1 MNHEY and CDR2 SVGAGI. The germline V and J ends were trimmed by 5 bases and 2 bases, with 11 bases remaining between them. The chain's CDR3 is CASSPQLFTDTQYF. In nucleotides, the CDR3 is TGTGCCAGCAGTCCACAGCTATTCACAGATACGCAGTATTTT.

The CDR3 coding sequence is TGTGCCAGCAGTCTTAGGTTTAGCGGGGGACCCTATACCGGGGAGCTGTTTTTT. It encodes CASSLRFSGGPYTGELFF. The chain carries TRBV7-8 and TRBJ2-2, with 9 nucleotides matching TRBD2. Per germline, CDR1 SGHVS and CDR2 FQNEAQ. J gave up 5 bases and V 6 bases, and 16 bases lay outside the gene matches. CDR3 length: 18 amino acids.

The chain couples TRBV7-9 to TRBJ2-1; 8 nucleotides agree with TRBD1. Germline assignment: CDR1 SEHNR and CDR2 FQNEAQ (reference sequence). V shed 4 bases, J shed 5 bases, and the junction held 7 bases outside the gene matches. The CDR3 covers 15 residues. The CDR3 here is CASSSNRDRHNEQFF. The CDR3 DNA is TGTGCCAGCAGCTCCAACCGGGACAGGCACAATGAGCAGTTCTTC.

The chain has TRBV9 and TRBJ2-1, with a weak D call TRBD2 (6 bases). This CDR3 spans 14 amino acids. Germline V gene sequence: CDR1 SGDLS, CDR2 YYNGEE. V lost 4 bases and J lost 4, with 12 bases in between. This chain's CDR3 is CASSFRDLYNEQFF. The CDR3 nucleotides read TGTGCCAGCAGCTTCCGGGACTTGTACAATGAGCAGTTCTTC.

Points on this clone: Because the CDR3's place on the DNA is in doubt, the DNA is left out and the CDR3 is given as listed by TCRdb. V gene TRBV27 combines with J gene TRBJ2-7; TRBD2 is taken as the D call from the table, unchecked against the DNA. Germline loops: CDR1 MNHEY, CDR2 SMNVEV (reference sequence). The CDR3 is 15 residues long, counting both termini. The CDR3 sequence: CASSFGSGGGYEQYF.

The chain has TRBV9 and TRBJ2-5; D gene ambiguous. CDR1 is SGDLS and CDR2 is YYNGEE in the germline V gene. V was clipped by 5 bases and J by 0 bases, with 8 bases between them. The CDR3 contains 13 residues. The DNA of the CDR3 is TGTGCCAGCAGTGGAATTAACCAAGAGACCCAGTACTTC. Translated, it gives CASSGINQETQYF.